The 16 T cell receptor beta chains below come from one sample, sequenced in a study of T cell repertoires in cytomegalovirus infection. TCRdb recomputed calls from the reads with MiXCR, one row per CDR3 protein. Of 130,000 or so distinct CDR3 sequences in the sample, 6.5% were seen once. The specimen was PBMCs. These receptors were taken from a human donor in good health (CMV status not recorded). Some clones in this sample may be carry-over from other donors' samples.

This clonotype appeared many times. The gene calls are TRBV7-3 and TRBJ2-3; a weak D match, TRBD1 (6 bases). The CDR3 totals 15 residues. Germline CDR1 SGHTA, CDR2 FQGTGA. Trimming left V 3 bases short and J 1 base short, with 11 bases between. The DNA of the CDR3 is TGTGCCAGCAGCTTTACAGGGTTGGGCACAGATACGCAGTATTTT. Translating gives CASSFTGLGTDTQYF.

This clonotype was recorded many times. The CDR3 loop is CASSLASTGGTGELFF. CDR3 sequence (DNA): TGTGCCAGCAGCTTAGCGTCAACAGGGGGAACCGGGGAGCTGTTTTTT. V gene TRBV7-8 combines with J gene TRBJ2-2; 8 nucleotides agree with TRBD1. The CDR3 runs 16 residues. Looked up from germline, CDR1 is SGHVS and CDR2 is FQNEAQ. V was pared by 0 bases and J by 5 bases, with 5 bases of the junction left unmatched. Together with reference TRBV7-8 and TRBJ2-2, the CDR3 gives the full variable domain: GAGVSQSPRYKVAKRGQDVALRCDPISGHVSLFWYQQALGQGPEFLTYFQNEAQLDKSGLPSDRFFAERPEGSVSTLKIQRTQQEDSAVYLCASSLASTGGTGELFFGEGSRLTVL.

As concerns this clonotype: Because it lacks the conserved phenylalanine or tryptophan at the end, this CDR3 is likely a read error. The CDR3 DNA sequence: TGTGCCAGCAGGGCCGGGGCGCTGAACACTGAAGCTTTCCTT. Its protein is CASRAGALNTEAFL. This sequence joins TRBV6-8 and TRBJ1-1, with D possibly TRBD1 on 5 matching bases. Germline V CDR1 and CDR2: MNHGY, SAAAGT. V lost 6 bases to trimming and J lost 0 bases, with 11 bases between them. The CDR3 has 14 residues.

At least ten counts were recorded for this clonotype. The chain links TRBV4-1 to TRBJ2-2; D not resolved. This CDR3 has 15 residues. The germline CDR1 and CDR2 sequences are MGHRA and YSYEKL. Deletions cut 2 bases from V and 1 base from J, with 8 bases between. Here the CDR3 reads CASSQSELNTGELFF. The DNA of the CDR3 is TGCGCCAGCAGCCAATCTGAACTGAACACCGGGGAGCTGTTTTTT.

There are many counts of this clonotype. V gene TRBV7-2 combines with J gene TRBJ1-6; 9 positions agree with TRBD1. Per the germline V gene, CDR1 is SGHTA and CDR2 is FQGNSA. The V and J ends lost 2 bases and 10 bases, in that order; junction bases with no gene match: 9. The CDR3 runs to 16 residues. The CDR3 coding sequence is TGTGCCAGCAGCTTAAGCGGGACAGGGTTGAAGTCACCCCTCCACTTT. Translation gives CASSLSGTGLKSPLHF.

Ten or more counts support this clonotype. The V gene is TRBV12-3 or TRBV12-4, the J gene TRBJ2-1; D is unresolved. The CDR3 contains 16 residues. The V end lost 4 bases, the J end lost 0 bases, and 13 bases lay between the germline ends. Here the CDR3 DNA reads TGTGCCAGCAGTTCTAGGGCACTTCTCTCCTACAATGAGCAGTTCTTC. Its protein is CASSSRALLSYNEQFF.

This clonotype was found many times. The V and J genes are TRBV5-5 and TRBJ1-1, with D perhaps TRBD1 (6 bases). V lost 6 bases and J lost 1, with 13 bases in between. The CDR3 is made up of 14 amino acids. Germline lookup yields CDR1 SGHKS and CDR2 YYEKEE (reference sequence). CDR3 sequence: CASKWGQTNTEAFF. DNA of the CDR3: TGTGCCAGCAAATGGGGACAAACGAACACTGAAGCTTTCTTT.

This clonotype was counted at least ten times. This chain joins TRBV7-2 and TRBJ2-5; perhaps TRBD2 as D (5 bases). Trimming took 1 base from V and 1 from J, leaving 7 bases between them. In germline, CDR1 is SGHTA, CDR2 FQGNSA. The CDR3 runs to 14 residues. The CDR3 nucleotides are TGTGCCAGCAGCTTAGGGACTTCCCAAGAGACCCAGTACTTC. Its translation is CASSLGTSQETQYF.

This clonotype came up many times. The chain has TRBV7-2 and TRBJ1-5, with 7 bases aligning to TRBD1. Germline loops: CDR1 SGHTA, CDR2 FQGNSA. The CDR3 contains 16 residues. With 4 bases clipped from V and 4 bases from J, the junction kept 10 bases outside the gene matches. This CDR3 is CASSSLVDRANQPQHF. In DNA, the CDR3 is TGTGCCAGCAGCTCACTCGTCGACAGGGCAAATCAGCCCCAGCATTTT.

The V and J genes are TRBV5-6 and TRBJ2-1; tentative D call: TRBD2 (6 bases). The CDR3 covers 13 residues. Germline V lookup: CDR1 SGHDT, CDR2 YYEEEE. V lost 0 bases to trimming and J lost 12 bases, with 13 bases between them. CDR3 bases: TGTGCCAGCAGCTTGGCGGGGCCCGGGAGGCAGTTCTTC. Translation gives CASSLAGPGRQFF.

The gene calls are TRBV4-1 and TRBJ1-6, with TRBD1 matching over 8 bases. The germline V gene has CDR1 MGHRA and CDR2 YSYEKL. The CDR3 runs to 20 residues. V lost 3 bases, J lost 0 bases, and 13 bases stayed unmatched. The CDR3, as DNA: TGCGCCAGCAGCCATGATTTTCGACAGGGGCCCAGCTCCTATAATTCACCCCTCCACTTT. Translating gives CASSHDFRQGPSSYNSPLHF.

This clonotype was picked up many times. The chain couples TRBV3-1 to TRBJ1-1; D is possibly TRBD1 (5 bases). Germline V lookup: CDR1 LGHDT, CDR2 YNNKEL (reference sequence). The V and J ends lost 4 bases and 3 bases respectively, with 12 bases between them. The CDR3 runs to 14 residues. The CDR3 reads CASSPGVGDTEAFF. As DNA, the CDR3 is TGTGCCAGCAGCCCAGGTGTGGGGGACACTGAAGCTTTCTTT.

This clonotype was counted at least ten times. V and J are TRBV20-1 and TRBJ2-4, with D perhaps matching TRBD2 (7 bases). V lost 1 base and J lost 1, with 14 bases in between. Germline lookup yields CDR1 DFQATT and CDR2 SNEGSKA (reference sequence). This CDR3 has 16 amino acids. The CDR3 here is CSARVPRGLAKNIQYF. CDR3 in DNA: TGCAGTGCTAGAGTACCGCGGGGGCTGGCCAAAAACATTCAGTACTTC.

The rearrangement uses TRBV5-5 and TRBJ2-2; perhaps D is TRBD1 or TRBD2 (5 bases each). Germline-derived CDR1 and CDR2 are SGHKS and YYEKEE (reference sequence). Trimming took 1 base from V and 4 from J, leaving 11 bases between them. There are 15 residues in the CDR3. The DNA of the CDR3 is TGTGCCAGCAGCTTGCTTGGGGGTGTCACCGGGGAGCTGTTTTTT. Translation gives CASSLLGGVTGELFF.

In its sample, this clonotype was seen many times. The gene calls are TRBV7-8 and TRBJ1-5; possibly TRBD1 for D (5 bases). There are 15 residues in the CDR3. Per the germline V gene, CDR1 is SGHVS and CDR2 is FQNEAQ. The V gene lost 2 bases and the J gene lost 1 base, with 9 bases spanning the gap. The CDR3 here is CASSLSGDSNQPQHF. CDR3 nucleotides: TGTGCCAGCAGCTTAAGCGGGGACAGCAATCAGCCCCAGCATTTT. The full variable domain, in which reference TRBV7-8 and TRBJ1-5 provide the parts outside the CDR3, is GAGVSQSPRYKVAKRGQDVALRCDPISGHVSLFWYQQALGQGPEFLTYFQNEAQLDKSGLPSDRFFAERPEGSVSTLKIQRTQQEDSAVYLCASSLSGDSNQPQHFGDGTRLSIL.

This clonotype was recorded at least ten times. The V and J genes are TRBV20-1 and TRBJ2-7; 8 nucleotides line up with TRBD1. After removal of 7 bases from V and 5 bases from J, the junction contained 19 bases not matched to a gene. The CDR3 loop spans 16 amino acids. Germline V lookup: CDR1 DFQATT, CDR2 SNEGSKA (reference sequence). In nucleotides, the CDR3 is TGCAGTGTCGACGGGCAGGGGGCAGCCTCCAGGGACGAGCAGTACTTC. It translates to CSVDGQGAASRDEQYF.